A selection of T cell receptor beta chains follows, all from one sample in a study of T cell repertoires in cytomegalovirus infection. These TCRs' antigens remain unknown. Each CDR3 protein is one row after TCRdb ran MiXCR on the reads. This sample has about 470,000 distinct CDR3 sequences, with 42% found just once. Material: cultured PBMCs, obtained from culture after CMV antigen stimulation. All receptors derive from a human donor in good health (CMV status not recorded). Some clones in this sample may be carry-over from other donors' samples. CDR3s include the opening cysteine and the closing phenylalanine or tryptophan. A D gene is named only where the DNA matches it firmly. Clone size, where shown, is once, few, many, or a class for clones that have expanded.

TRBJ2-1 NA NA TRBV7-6 CASSPFDRVGEPFF TGTGCCAGCAGCCCATTCGACCGGGTGGGTGAGCCGTTCTTC
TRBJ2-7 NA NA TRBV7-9 CASSSQLGEQYF TGTGCCAGCAGCTCTCAATTGGGTGAGCAGTACTTC
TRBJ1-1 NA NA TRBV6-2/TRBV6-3 CASSYSGPTEAFF TGTGCCAGCAGTTACTCGGGACCCACTGAAGCTTTCTTT
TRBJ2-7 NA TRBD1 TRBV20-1 CSAPPSGTGFYEQYF TGCAGTGCTCCGCCCTCCGGGACAGGGTTCTACGAGCAGTACTTC
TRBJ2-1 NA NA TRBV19 CASSMNSYNEQFF TGTGCCAGTAGTATGAACTCCTACAATGAGCAGTTCTTC
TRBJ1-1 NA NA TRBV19 CASRPHRLDTEAFF TGTGCCAGTAGGCCGCACAGGCTCGACACTGAAGCTTTCTTT
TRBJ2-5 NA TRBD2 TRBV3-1 CASSRGLAGTPRETQYF TGTGCCAGCAGCCGGGGACTAGCGGGGACCCCTAGGGAGACTCAGTACTTC
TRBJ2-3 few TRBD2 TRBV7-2 CASSFTGLATDTQYF TGTGCCAGCAGCTTCACGGGACTAGCCACAGATACGCAGTATTTT
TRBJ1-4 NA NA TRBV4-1 CASSQDSLSGRSNEKLFF TGCGCCAGCAGCCAAGATTCGCTATCCGGCAGGTCTAATGAAAAACTGTTTTTT
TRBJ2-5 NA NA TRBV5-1 CASSLKRDPQETQYF TGCGCCAGCAGCTTGAAAAGGGATCCCCAGGAGACCCAGTACTTC
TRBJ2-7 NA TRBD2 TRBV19 CATQPSGGLEQYF TGTGCCACCCAACCTAGCGGGGGTTTGGAGCAGTACTTC
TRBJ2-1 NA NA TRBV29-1 CSVDIYNEQFF TGCAGCGTGGACATTTACAATGAGCAGTTCTTC
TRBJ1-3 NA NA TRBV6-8 CASRVRDTIYF TGTGCCAGCAGGGTCCGGGACACCATATATTTT
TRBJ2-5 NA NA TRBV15 CATSRHERGTQETQYF TGTGCCACCAGCAGACACGAGAGGGGGACCCAAGAGACCCAGTACTTC
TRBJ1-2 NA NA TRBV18 CASSPPSGDGYTF TGTGCCAGCTCACCACCTTCGGGGGATGGCTACACCTTC
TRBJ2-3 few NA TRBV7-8 CASSLYLGGGRAGDTQYF TGTGCCAGCAGCTTATACCTGGGCGGGGGCCGAGCGGGTGATACGCAGTATTTT
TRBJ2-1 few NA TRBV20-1 CSASSGYNEQFF TGCAGTGCTAGTTCCGGCTACAATGAGCAGTTCTTC
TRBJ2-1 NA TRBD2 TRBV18 CASSHETSGTYDEQFF TGTGCCAGCTCACACGAGACTAGCGGGACCTATGATGAGCAGTTCTTC
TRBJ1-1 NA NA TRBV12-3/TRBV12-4 CASTSFGTEAFF TGTGCCAGCACAAGCTTTGGCACTGAAGCTTTCTTT
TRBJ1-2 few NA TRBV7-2 CASSLAPGGNYGYTF TGTGCCAGCAGCTTAGCACCGGGTGGAAACTATGGCTACACCTTC
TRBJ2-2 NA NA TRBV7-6 CASSLLAGWTGELFF TGTGCCAGCAGCTTACTCGCGGGGTGGACCGGGGAGCTGTTTTTT
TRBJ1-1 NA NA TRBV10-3 CAISERTVAFF TGTGCCATCAGTGAGAGGACAGTAGCTTTCTTT
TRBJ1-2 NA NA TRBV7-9 CASSLEGPSLTKGYTF TGTGCCAGCAGCTTAGAGGGCCCTTCCCTGACAAAGGGCTACACCTTC
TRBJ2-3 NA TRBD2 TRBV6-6 CASSYSPSGRARDTQYF TGTGCCAGCAGTTACTCCCCCAGCGGGAGGGCCAGAGATACGCAGTATTTT
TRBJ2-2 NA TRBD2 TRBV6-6 CASSFGPAGGTGELFF TGTGCCAGCAGCTTTGGGCCCGCGGGGGGGACCGGGGAGCTGTTTTTT
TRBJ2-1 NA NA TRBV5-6 CASSLTVRGSAMVGEQFF TGTGCCAGCAGCTTAACTGTCCGGGGGTCCGCAATGGTTGGTGAGCAGTTCTTC
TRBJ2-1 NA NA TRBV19 CASSRYTGGDYNEQFF TGTGCCAGTAGCAGGTACACGGGTGGTGACTACAATGAGCAGTTCTTC
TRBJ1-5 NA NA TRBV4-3 CASSQEMTDQPQHF TGCGCCAGCAGCCAAGAGATGACTGATCAGCCCCAGCATTTT
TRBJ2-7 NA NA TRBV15 CATSRDSQGFYEQYF TGTGCCACCAGCAGAGATTCGCAGGGTTTCTACGAGCAGTACTTC